The 10 T cell receptor beta chains below come from one sample, sequenced in a study of T-cell memory formation after mild COVID-19. TCRdb re-derived calls from the 5' RACE reads in MiXCR, one entry per CDR3 protein. The table shows roughly 550,000 distinct CDR3 sequences, with roughly 20% occurring only once. Sample: PBMCs or a T cell subset sorted from them (not recorded which). The source is an adult woman who had mild COVID-19 (a few samples of this study predate the infection). Cell type and time point are not known.

The chain joins TRBV7-9 to TRBJ2-7; 10 bases map to TRBD1. CDR1 SEHNR and CDR2 FQNEAQ come from the germline V gene (reference sequence). The V gene end was trimmed by 1 base and the J gene end by 3 bases; junction bases not matched to a gene: 9. The CDR3 spans 17 residues. DNA for the CDR3: TGTGCCAGCAGCTTAGGAGACAGGGGGCGAAGCGGCTACGAGCAGTACTTC. It codes for CASSLGDRGRSGYEQYF.

The sample holds a few counts of this clonotype. The CDR3 is CASSWTPNTGELFF. CDR3 DNA: TGTGCCAGTAGTTGGACCCCGAACACCGGGGAGCTGTTTTTT. This chain uses TRBV19 with TRBJ2-2; D is uncertain. The V end was cut by 5 bases, the J end by 0 bases, with 7 bases between. The germline gives CDR1 LNHDA, CDR2 SQIVND (reference sequence). The CDR3 has 14 amino acids.

Ten or more counts support this clonotype. The V call is TRBV7-9, the J call TRBJ2-2; TRBD1 agrees at 7 bases. Germline V gene sequence: CDR1 SEHNR, CDR2 FQNEAQ (reference sequence). The CDR3 runs to 19 residues. After removal of 4 bases from V and 5 bases from J, the junction contained 19 bases not matched to a gene. The CDR3 nucleotides are TGTGCCAGCAGCTCCAAATTTCTACAGGGGACCCAACGGACCGGGGAGCTGTTTTTT. This codes for CASSSKFLQGTQRTGELFF.

The chain uses TRBV30 and TRBJ1-4; perhaps TRBD1 as D (5 bases). V was clipped by 1 base and J by 8 bases, with 5 bases between them. Per germline, CDR1 GTSNPN and CDR2 SVGIG (reference sequence). This CDR3 contains 11 residues. The CDR3 region is CAWSGQEKLFF. The CDR3 nucleotides are TGTGCCTGGAGTGGACAGGAAAAACTGTTTTTT. The whole variable domain, filled in from reference TRBV30 and TRBJ1-4, reads SQTIHQWPATLVQPVGSPLSLECTVEGTSNPNLYWYRQAAGRGLQLLFYSVGIGQISSEVPQNLSASRPQDRQFILSSKKLLLSDSGFYLCAWSGQEKLFFGSGTQLSVL.

This chain uses TRBV30 with TRBJ2-1; 9 positions agree with TRBD2. The CDR3 spans 17 residues. Trimming at V came to 4 bases and at J to 0 bases, leaving 10 bases not matched to a gene. Germline loops: CDR1 GTSNPN, CDR2 SVGIG (reference sequence). Here the CDR3 DNA reads TGTGCCTGGATCTCTAGTAGCGGGAGACGCTCCTACAATGAGCAGTTCTTC. Translated: CAWISSSGRRSYNEQFF.

The chain combines TRBV4-1 with TRBJ2-2; D not resolved. This CDR3 region has 16 residues. V lost 2 bases, J lost 0 bases, and 10 bases lay in between. Looked up from germline, CDR1 is MGHRA and CDR2 is YSYEKL. DNA of the CDR3: TGCGCCAGCAGCCAACCACAGTTCGCGAACACCGGGGAGCTGTTTTTT. Its translation: CASSQPQFANTGELFF.

In this sample, this clonotype turned up a few times. V usage is TRBV5-1 and J usage is TRBJ2-7; a possible D gene is TRBD1 (6 bases). This CDR3 comprises 15 residues. From germline, CDR1 is SGHRS and CDR2 YFSETQ. Trimming stripped 4 bases from V and 3 bases from J, with 17 bases between. The CDR3 nucleotides read TGCGCCAGCAGCCTGACGGCTGGACAGCTCTACGAGCAGTACTTC. Its protein is CASSLTAGQLYEQYF.

This clonotype has a handful of counts. The chain joins TRBV12-3 or TRBV12-4 to TRBJ2-2; possibly TRBD2 for D (5 bases). Trimming took off 8 bases at V and 4 bases at J, with 14 bases between the two ends. The CDR3 totals 14 residues. CDR3: CASGDLEGTGELFF. The CDR3 coding sequence is TGTGCCAGCGGTGATCTCGAGGGCACCGGGGAGCTGTTTTTT.

This clonotype appeared a few times. J is TRBJ1-2 and V is TRBV7-6; a weak D match, TRBD1 (5 bases). The germline V gene has CDR1 SGHVS and CDR2 FNYEAQ. Trimming shortened V by 2 bases and J by 3 bases, and 13 bases separated the two germline ends. The CDR3 is 15 residues long. The CDR3, as DNA: TGTGCCAGCAGCTTACAGTCAGGGTGGGACTATGGCTACACCTTC. The encoded protein is CASSLQSGWDYGYTF.

This rearrangement joins TRBV20-1 to TRBJ2-7; D might be TRBD1 (6 bases). The length of the CDR3 is 12 residues. Germline loops: CDR1 DFQATT, CDR2 SNEGSKA (reference sequence). V lost 3 bases, J lost 3 bases, and 9 bases lay in between. This CDR3 is CSARDSFYEQYF. DNA for the CDR3: TGCAGTGCTAGGGACAGCTTCTACGAGCAGTACTTC.